What follows are 2 T cell receptor beta chains derived from one specimen sequenced in a study of control samples from healthy donors and cancer patients. The data were produced by immunoSEQ multiplex PCR, yet TCRdb's version contains in-frame clones alone and is incomplete. The table has 100,000 to 150,000 clones, about 90% seen once; the top ten hold around 2%. The sample comprised blood. The receptors originated from a man aged 18-30 years in good health.

The V gene is TRBV7-2, the J gene TRBJ1-2; no clear D. The CDR3 covers 12 residues. Trimming removed 4 bases from V and 4 bases from J, with 7 bases in between. The germline CDR1 and CDR2 sequences are SGHTA and FQGNSA. This CDR3 reads CASSSGSYGYTF. For the CDR3, the DNA is TGTGCCAGCAGCTCGGGTTCCTATGGCTACACCTTC.

This chain joins TRBV29-1 and TRBJ1-2; no reliable D call. Germline loops: CDR1 SQVTM, CDR2 ANQGSEA. CDR3 length: 12 residues. With 5 bases removed from V and 5 bases from J, the gap between germline ends came to 12 bases. The DNA of the CDR3 is TGCAGCGTTCTGATAGGAGGGTATGGCTACACCTTC. Protein: CSVLIGGYGYTF.